The 15 T cell receptor beta chains reported below all come from one sample, sequenced in a study of cytomegalovirus exposure and HLA in healthy donors. Produced via immunoSEQ multiplex PCR; TCRdb's table is partial and in-frame only. Here the sample spans about 110,000 clones, 70% to 85% being singletons. The sequencing sample was made of PBMCs. The receptors stem from a woman in her late teens or twenties in good health and CMV-seronegative.

This clone was found once. The V and J genes are TRBV28 and TRBJ2-3, with 13 bases matching TRBD2. The length of the CDR3 is 15 residues. Losses at the gene ends were 4 bases for V and 7 bases for J; bases not matched to a gene: 5. CDR1 is MDHEN and CDR2 is SYDVKM in the germline V gene. The CDR3 region has the DNA TGTGCCAGCAGTTCACGACTAGCGGGGGGTAATACGCAGTATTTT. Protein: CASSSRLAGGNTQYF.

The count of this clone is one. The chain links TRBV6-4 to TRBJ2-1; 12 bases match TRBD2. This CDR3 is 15 amino acids long. Germline CDR1 is MRHNA and CDR2 is SNTAGT. The trim removed 2 bases at V and 9 bases at J, leaving 5 bases unmatched. CDR3 amino acids: CASSDRTSGGSEQFF. The CDR3 nucleotides are TGTGCCAGCAGTGACAGAACTAGCGGGGGGAGTGAGCAGTTCTTC.

This chain links TRBV4-1 with TRBJ1-4, with 9 positions matching TRBD1. Germline values: CDR1 MGHRA, CDR2 YSYEKL. This CDR3 comprises 17 residues. V lost 5 bases to trimming and J lost 8 bases; unmatched junction nucleotides: 15. Here the CDR3 DNA reads TGCGCCAGCAGCGCAAAGAGACCGGGACAGGGAGGAGAAAAACTGTTTTTT. Translating it yields CASSAKRPGQGGEKLFF.

The chain joins TRBV19 to TRBJ1-2; 9 bases align to TRBD1. Germline assignment: CDR1 LNHDA and CDR2 SQIVND (reference sequence). Losses at the gene ends were 4 bases for V and 3 bases for J; bases not matched to a gene: 0. The CDR3 has 13 amino acids. CDR3 loop: CASSRDRDYGYTF. CDR3 nucleotide sequence: TGTGCCAGTAGTAGGGACAGGGACTATGGCTACACCTTC.

This clone was seen only once. The chain carries TRBV19 and TRBJ2-3, with D perhaps TRBD2 (6 bases). Germline V CDR1 and CDR2: LNHDA, SQIVND (reference sequence). With 6 bases removed from V and 1 base from J, the gap between germline ends came to 11 bases. The CDR3 covers 14 residues. This CDR3 reads CASRPSGGTDTQYF. CDR3 DNA: TGTGCCAGTAGGCCCTCGGGGGGCACAGATACGCAGTATTTT.

J is TRBJ2-1 and V is TRBV2; 7 bases line up with TRBD1. This CDR3 comprises 12 residues. Germline V CDR1 and CDR2: SNHLY, FYNNEI. V lost 7 bases, J lost 6 bases, and 3 bases stayed unmatched. CDR3 amino acids: CASIYRGNEQFF. The CDR3 region has the DNA TGTGCCAGCATATACAGGGGCAATGAGCAGTTCTTC.

CDR3 DNA: TGTGCCAGCAGCGAGGACAGAGACTACGAGCAGTACTTC. Its translation: CASSEDRDYEQYF. The chain joins TRBV7-9 to TRBJ2-7; TRBD1 might be the D (6 bases). The CDR3 length is 13 residues. Per the germline V gene, CDR1 is SEHNR and CDR2 is FQNEAQ (reference sequence). The V end lost 5 bases, the J end lost 3 bases, and 11 bases lay between the germline ends.

The rearrangement links TRBV7-9 to TRBJ2-1, with TRBD2 matching over 14 bases. The germline V gene has CDR1 SEHNR and CDR2 FQNEAQ (reference sequence). There are 16 residues in the CDR3. The J segment lost 8 bases and the V segment lost 1 base, leaving 4 bases of the junction unmatched. The CDR3 nucleotides are TGTGCCAGCAGCTTAGGACTAGCGGGGGGGTGGGATGAGCAGTTCTTC. Protein product: CASSLGLAGGWDEQFF.

The V call is TRBV2, the J call TRBJ2-3, with 13 bases matching TRBD2. After removal of 7 bases from V and 5 bases from J, the junction contained 9 bases not matched to a gene. This CDR3 has 16 residues. Germline V CDR1 and CDR2: SNHLY, FYNNEI. The CDR3 sequence is CASTLPGLAGKDTQYF. In DNA, the CDR3 is TGTGCCAGCACCCTTCCGGGACTAGCGGGGAAAGATACGCAGTATTTT.

The V call is TRBV6-1, the J call TRBJ2-7; D is uncertain. V gave up 3 bases and J gave up 4 bases, with 13 bases separating them. Germline lookup yields CDR1 MNHNS and CDR2 SASEGT. CDR3 size: 14 residues. Written as DNA, the CDR3 is TGTGCCAGCAGTGAGACCCCTAGTCTTTACGAGCAGTACTTC. Translation gives CASSETPSLYEQYF.

The chain carries TRBV30 and TRBJ1-5, with a tentative D call TRBD1 (6 bases). Trimming shortened V by 1 base and J by 2 bases, and 12 bases separated the two germline ends. The CDR3 runs to 15 residues. The germline V gene encodes CDR1 GTSNPN and CDR2 SVGIG (reference sequence). CDR3 loop: CAWSGQDGRNQPQHF. For the CDR3, the DNA is TGTGCCTGGAGTGGACAGGACGGGCGCAATCAGCCCCAGCATTTT.

The CDR3: CACGTAYTQYF. CDR3 sequence (DNA): TGCGCCTGTGGGACAGCCTATACGCAGTATTTT. The chain carries TRBV5-1 and TRBJ2-3; TRBD1 aligns across 7 bases. Trimming took 10 bases from V and 7 from J; bases not matched to a gene: 6. The CDR3 runs 11 residues. In germline, CDR1 is SGHRS, CDR2 YFSETQ.

The rearrangement links TRBV20-1 to TRBJ2-7; tentatively, D is TRBD1 (6 bases). V lost 6 bases, J lost 10 bases, and 16 bases lay in between. Germline CDR1 and CDR2: DFQATT and SNEGSKA (reference sequence). The CDR3 is made up of 11 amino acids. As DNA, the CDR3 is TGCAGTGCCAGCCCTTGGGGGCTACAGTACTTC. This sequence encodes CSASPWGLQYF.

This clone came up a few times. The rearrangement links TRBV6-5 to TRBJ1-1; possibly TRBD1 for D (6 bases). The CDR3 is 15 residues long. CDR1 and CDR2 from the germline V gene are MNHEY and SVGAGI. V lost 4 bases and J 1 base, leaving 13 bases between the germline ends. The CDR3 spells CASSSPQTGNTEAFF. The CDR3 DNA follows: TGTGCCAGCAGTTCCCCCCAGACAGGGAACACTGAAGCTTTCTTT.

The chain uses TRBV9 and TRBJ2-1; the D gene is possibly TRBD1 (6 bases). There are 16 residues in the CDR3. Germline V CDR1 and CDR2: SGDLS, YYNGEE. V lost 5 bases and J lost 1, with 16 bases in between. Written as DNA, the CDR3 is TGTGCCAGCAGTTATATGGACAGCTTATCCTACAATGAGCAGTTCTTC. Its translation: CASSYMDSLSYNEQFF.